The 10 T cell receptor beta chains reported below all come from one sample, sequenced in a study of T cell responses to AZD1222 COVID-19 vaccine. This table comes from immunoSEQ multiplex PCR, and its TCRdb copy is limited to in-frame clones, with some not included. Of over 100,000 clones listed, 87% are singletons. The source material was peripheral blood, sampled on day 0 of AZD1222 vaccination. These receptors were obtained from an adult in good health.

CDR3 in amino acids: CASSAQRGAVTYEQYF. The CDR3 DNA reads TGTGCCAGCAGTGCCCAGCGGGGGGCCGTAACCTACGAGCAGTACTTC. The V gene is TRBV2, the J gene TRBJ2-7, with 9 bases identical to TRBD2. CDR1 and CDR2 from the germline V gene are SNHLY and FYNNEI. V lost 4 bases, J lost 2 bases, and 9 bases stayed unmatched. The CDR3 loop spans 16 amino acids.

This clone was observed a handful of times. CDR3 in DNA: TGCGCCAGCAGCCAATTCGAGGAAATCTACGGGACTGAAGCTTTCTTT. Amino acid sequence: CASSQFEEIYGTEAFF. The rearrangement joins TRBV4-3 to TRBJ1-1; D remains ambiguous. Per germline, CDR1 LGHNA and CDR2 YSLEER. Trimming removed 2 bases from V and 5 bases from J, with 18 bases in between. CDR3 length equals 16 residues.

This chain links TRBV2 with TRBJ1-2, with 9 nucleotides matching TRBD1. J gave up 3 bases and V 4 bases, and 15 bases lay outside the gene matches. Germline values: CDR1 SNHLY, CDR2 FYNNEI. CDR3 length: 18 residues. CDR3 amino acids: CASSAGDTTGGFDYGYTF. CDR3 DNA: TGTGCCAGCAGTGCAGGGGATACCACAGGGGGCTTCGACTATGGCTACACCTTC.

This clone appeared a single time. This chain uses TRBV7-9 with TRBJ2-1, with 9 bases that match TRBD1. V shed 6 bases, J shed 8 bases, and the junction held 14 bases outside the gene matches. The V gene's germline CDR1 is SEHNR and CDR2 FQNEAQ (reference sequence). This CDR3 region has 16 residues. In nucleotides, the CDR3 is TGTGCCAGCAGTCCATTAGAAGGGACAGGGAGAGATGAGCAGTTCTTC. Amino acid sequence: CASSPLEGTGRDEQFF. The whole variable domain, filled in from reference TRBV7-9 and TRBJ2-1, reads DTGVSQNPRHKITKRGQNVTFRCDPISEHNRLYWYRQTLGQGPEFLTYFQNEAQLEKSRLLSDRFSAERPKGSFSTLEIQRTEQGDSAMYLCASSPLEGTGRDEQFFGPGTRLTVL.

The rearrangement joins TRBV6-5 to TRBJ1-6; D is ambiguous. CDR1 and CDR2 from the germline V gene are MNHEY and SVGAGI. The CDR3 is made up of 13 amino acids. V lost 5 bases, J lost 8 bases, and 10 bases lay in between. The CDR3 loop reads CASSRGRDSPLHF. The CDR3 nucleotides are TGTGCCAGCAGTAGAGGGCGGGATTCACCCCTCCACTTT.

The chain is built from TRBV5-1 and TRBJ1-2; 8 bases are a match to TRBD1. V shed 5 bases and J 0 bases; nucleotides not matched to a gene: 6. Germline values: CDR1 SGHRS, CDR2 YFSETQ. This CDR3 spans 15 amino acids. The CDR3 loop reads CASRVTGGANYGYTF. The CDR3 DNA reads TGCGCCAGCAGGGTCACAGGGGGAGCTAACTATGGCTACACCTTC.

V is TRBV19 and J is TRBJ2-1; D is perhaps TRBD1 or TRBD2 (5 bases each). Trimming stripped 5 bases from V and 11 bases from J, with 16 bases between. This CDR3 contains 13 residues. CDR1 and CDR2 from the germline V gene are LNHDA and SQIVND (reference sequence). CDR3 sequence (DNA): TGTGCCAGTAGTGAAACCTGGGGGTCAAAGCAGTTCTTC. Translated: CASSETWGSKQFF.

Here the CDR3 reads CASSLGHRNTGELFF. The CDR3 region has the DNA TGTGCCAGCAGCTTGGGACATCGGAACACCGGGGAGCTGTTTTTT. The V gene is TRBV9, the J gene TRBJ2-2; the D gene is possibly TRBD1 (6 bases). Trimming removed 4 bases at V and 1 base at J, with 11 bases between. This CDR3 is 15 amino acids long. The germline V gene has CDR1 SGDLS and CDR2 YYNGEE.

This chain uses TRBV28 with TRBJ2-5; 12 bases align to TRBD2. CDR3 length: 16 residues. After removal of 6 bases from V and 4 bases from J, the junction contained 9 bases not matched to a gene. Germline V gene data show CDR1 as MDHEN and CDR2 as SYDVKM. CDR3 sequence (DNA): TGTGCCAGCAGCCAGACTAGCGGGAGAGGTGTAGAGACCCAGTACTTC. Residues: CASSQTSGRGVETQYF.

The J gene is TRBJ1-1, the V gene TRBV19, with TRBD1 matching 8 bases. This CDR3 is built from 16 residues. CDR1 LNHDA and CDR2 SQIVND come from the germline V gene (reference sequence). The ends lost 4 bases at V and 3 bases at J; junction bases unmatched: 10. CDR3 nucleotide sequence: TGTGCCAGTAGTACCACCCTCAGGGGGCCGGACACTGAAGCTTTCTTT. Translating it yields CASSTTLRGPDTEAFF.